The TCR beta chain under discussion was sequenced for a study of T cells after posttransplantation cyclophosphamide. Regarding the study as a whole: Later post-transplant blood repertoires were often dominated by donor CD8+ memory clones.

Germline CDR1 and CDR2: SGHTA and FQGTGA. Losses at the gene ends were 7 bases for V and 6 bases for J; bases not matched to a gene: 19. The CDR3 runs to 18 residues. This clone has a single count. Its target is not known. Method: immunoSEQ multiplex PCR; TCRdb's copy keeps in-frame clones and lacks some. The data contain 50,000 to 55,000 clones, 86% of them seen just once; the ten biggest clones take up over 2.5%. Sequencing was performed on PBMCs. The receptor's source is a man younger than 45 with a blood cancer, CMV-positive, and with a related stem cell donor. The genes are TRBV7-3 and TRBJ2-7; 12 bases map to TRBD2. The CDR3 DNA follows: TGTGCCAGCACCGCTAGTCCTAGCGGGAGGGCCGGAAGATCCGAGCAGTACTTC. Translating it yields CASTASPSGRAGRSEQYF.